These T cell receptor beta chains were read from a single sample in a study of blood T cell repertoires in COVID-19. Measured with immunoSEQ multiplex PCR; TCRdb has only the in-frame clones, and not every one. The sample has about 230,000 clones, around 80% seen once; the top ten hold roughly 5.7%. The sequencing input was peripheral blood. The receptors were gathered from a man of 80 years or more with acute or convalescent COVID-19. Each CDR3 is given with its conserved first and last residue. D genes are given only for firm matches. Not all rows give a size; the values are once, few, many and, for expanded clones, a class.

TRBV7-9	.	TRBJ1-2	.	CASSLSQSGNYGYTF	TGTGCCAGCAGCTTAAGCCAGTCCGGGAACTATGGCTACACCTTC
TRBV30	once	TRBJ1-2	.	CAWSLGGKMWGYTF	TGTGCCTGGAGCCTCGGGGGGAAGATGTGGGGCTACACCTTC
TRBV19	once	TRBJ1-1	TRBD1	CASSIWDRPTEAFF	TGTGCCAGTAGTATATGGGACAGACCCACTGAAGCTTTCTTT
TRBV7-8	many	TRBJ2-2	TRBD1	CASSWGTGAAKELFF	TGTGCCAGCAGCTGGGGGACAGGGGCCGCCAAGGAGCTGTTTTTT
TRBV6-4	few	TRBJ1-1	TRBD1	CASSEQGGTEAFF	TGTGCCAGCAGTGAACAGGGGGGCACTGAAGCTTTCTTT
TRBV18	.	TRBJ2-1	TRBD1	CASSQGQRYNEQFF	TGTGCCAGCTCACAGGGACAGAGATACAATGAGCAGTTCTTC
TRBV28	.	TRBJ1-5	.	CATARVQPQHF	TGTGCCACCGCGCGGGTTCAGCCCCAGCATTTT
TRBV7-2	.	TRBJ1-1	.	CASSVDTGNTEAFF	TGTGCCAGCAGCGTAGATACAGGCAACACTGAAGCTTTCTTT
TRBV10-2	few	TRBJ1-1	.	CASSRNPGLNTEAFF	TGCGCCAGCAGCCGCAACCCGGGTCTGAACACTGAAGCTTTCTTT
TRBV6-1	.	TRBJ1-2	.	CASSEEPATNYGYTF	TGTGCCAGCAGTGAAGAGCCAGCGACTAACTATGGCTACACCTTC
TRBV7-2	.	TRBJ2-2	.	CASTAAGVAGELFF	TGTGCCAGCACGGCGGCAGGGGTTGCCGGGGAGCTGTTTTTT
TRBV20-1	.	TRBJ1-1	.	CSASIGTLNTEAFF	TGCAGTGCTAGTATCGGGACATTAAACACTGAAGCTTTCTTT
TRBV5-1	.	TRBJ2-1	.	CASSLTGTLGIRYNEQFF	TGCGCCAGCAGCTTGACAGGAACTTTAGGCATCCGATACAATGAGCAGTTCTTC
TRBV13	.	TRBJ2-2	TRBD1	CASSPPRDRGLGELFF	TGTGCCAGCAGCCCCCCCCGGGACAGGGGGCTCGGGGAGCTGTTTTTT
TRBV10-3	.	TRBJ1-1	.	CAISEGVGTEAFF	TGTGCCATCAGTGAAGGGGTAGGAACTGAAGCTTTCTTT
TRBV9	.	TRBJ2-3	.	CASSVMGLSSTDTQYF	TGTGCCAGCAGCGTAATGGGACTCTCCAGCACAGATACGCAGTATTTT
TRBV2	.	TRBJ2-2	.	CASSPFQANTGELFF	TGTGCCAGCAGTCCTTTTCAGGCGAACACCGGGGAGCTGTTTTTT
TRBV5-1	.	TRBJ2-2	.	CASSLSVTETGELFF	TGCGCCAGCAGCTTATCAGTTACGGAGACCGGGGAGCTGTTTTTT
TRBV28	.	TRBJ2-7	.	CASSLSSVGQRTYEQYF	TGTGCCAGCAGTTTATCATCCGTCGGCCAGCGGACCTACGAGCAGTACTTC
TRBV2	.	TRBJ2-3	.	CASRRDSTDTQYF	TGTGCCAGCAGGCGAGATAGCACAGATACGCAGTATTTT
TRBV19	.	TRBJ2-5	TRBD2	CASSIGRRGGTQYF	TGTGCCAGTAGTATAGGCCGCCGGGGGGGGACCCAGTACTTC
TRBV7-2	.	TRBJ2-7	TRBD2	CASSLVAGGLSSYEQYF	TGTGCCAGCAGCTTAGTGGCGGGGGGCCTTAGCTCCTACGAGCAGTACTTC
TRBV6-1	.	TRBJ1-6	TRBD1	CASSEGIQGAKSNSPLHF	TGTGCCAGCAGTGAGGGGATCCAGGGGGCGAAGAGTAATTCACCCCTCCACTTT
TRBV7-2	once	TRBJ2-1	.	CASSLVFGGLGKVNEQFF	TGTGCCAGCAGCTTAGTATTTGGGGGGTTAGGAAAGGTCAATGAGCAGTTCTTC
TRBV5-4	.	TRBJ2-7	.	CASSPTGGGASYEQYF	TGTGCCAGCAGCCCCACCGGAGGCGGGGCCTCCTACGAGCAGTACTTC
TRBV5-1	.	TRBJ2-2	.	CASSAGSGNTGELFF	TGCGCCAGCAGCGCGGGTAGCGGGAACACCGGGGAGCTGTTTTTT
TRBV1	.	TRBJ1-2	.	CTSPAVGSLDYGYTF	TGCACCAGCCCCGCGGTTGGGAGCCTCGATTATGGCTACACCTTC
TRBV12-3/TRBV12-4	.	TRBJ2-3	.	CASSLDWADTQYF	TGTGCCAGCAGTTTAGACTGGGCGGATACGCAGTATTTT
TRBV2	.	TRBJ1-6	.	CASSVREALHF	TGTGCCAGCAGTGTTAGAGAGGCCCTCCACTTT
TRBV12-5	.	TRBJ2-1	TRBD1	CASGSGQGSYNEQFF	TGTGCTAGTGGTTCCGGACAGGGATCCTACAATGAGCAGTTCTTC
TRBV3-1/TRBV3-2	.	TRBJ1-2	.	CASSKQGGYGYTF	TGTGCCAGCAGCAAACAGGGTGGCTATGGCTACACCTTC